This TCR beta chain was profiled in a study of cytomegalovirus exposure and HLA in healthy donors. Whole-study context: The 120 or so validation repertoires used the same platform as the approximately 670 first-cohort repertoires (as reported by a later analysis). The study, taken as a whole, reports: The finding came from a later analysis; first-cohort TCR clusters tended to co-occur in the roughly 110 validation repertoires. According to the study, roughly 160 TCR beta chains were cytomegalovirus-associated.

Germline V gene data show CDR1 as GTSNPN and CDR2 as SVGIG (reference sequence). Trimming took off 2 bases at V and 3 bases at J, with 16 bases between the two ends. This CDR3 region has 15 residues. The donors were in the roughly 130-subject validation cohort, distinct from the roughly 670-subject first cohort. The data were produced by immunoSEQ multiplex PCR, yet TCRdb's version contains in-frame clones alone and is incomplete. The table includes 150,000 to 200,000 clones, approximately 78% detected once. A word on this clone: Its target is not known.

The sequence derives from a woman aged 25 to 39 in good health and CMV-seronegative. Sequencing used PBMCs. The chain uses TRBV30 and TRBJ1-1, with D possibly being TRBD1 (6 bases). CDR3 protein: CAWSIWGQWDTEAFF. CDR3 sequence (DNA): TGTGCCTGGAGTATCTGGGGGCAGTGGGACACTGAAGCTTTCTTT.